The clone carrying this TCR beta chain was found a few times. Sequencing used immunoSEQ multiplex PCR; TCRdb keeps in-frame clones, though not all of them. The sample has 190,000 or so clones, roughly 90% seen once. The CDR3 has 14 amino acids. The germline V gene has CDR1 GTSNPN and CDR2 SVGIG (reference sequence). The V gene end was trimmed by 3 bases and the J gene end by 5 bases; junction bases not matched to a gene: 5. The record originates from a study of T cell responses to AZD1222 COVID-19 vaccine. This chain links TRBV30 with TRBJ2-2; TRBD1 matches 8 bases. The material was peripheral blood, obtained 28 days after the second AZD1222 dose. The TCR comes from an adult who received the AZD1222 COVID-19 vaccine. CDR3 loop: CAWRFRGRTGELFF. CDR3 DNA: TGTGCCTGGAGGTTCAGGGGGCGGACCGGGGAGCTGTTTTTT.